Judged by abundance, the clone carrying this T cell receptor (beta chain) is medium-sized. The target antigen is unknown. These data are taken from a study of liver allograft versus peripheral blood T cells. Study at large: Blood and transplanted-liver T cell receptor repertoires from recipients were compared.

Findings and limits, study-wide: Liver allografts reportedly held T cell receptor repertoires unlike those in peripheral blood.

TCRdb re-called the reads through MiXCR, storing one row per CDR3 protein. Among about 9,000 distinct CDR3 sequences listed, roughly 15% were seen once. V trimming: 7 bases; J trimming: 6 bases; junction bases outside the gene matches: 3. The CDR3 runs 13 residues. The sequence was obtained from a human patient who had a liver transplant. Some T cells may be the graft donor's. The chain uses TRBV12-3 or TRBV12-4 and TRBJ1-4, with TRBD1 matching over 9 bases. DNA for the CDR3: TGTGCCAGCACAGGGACAGGGTATGAAAAACTGTTTTTT. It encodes CASTGTGYEKLFF.